This is a list of T cell receptor beta chains from one sample in a study of blood T cell repertoires in COVID-19. Sequencing was performed with immunoSEQ multiplex PCR; in TCRdb, only in-frame clones are kept and a portion is missing. The sample carries tens of thousands of clones, over 60% recorded once. Specimen: peripheral blood. These receptors were collected from a human donor in a cohort sampled during active COVID-19. CDR3s include the opening cysteine and the closing phenylalanine or tryptophan. Each record gives: J gene, V gene, clone size, D gene, CDR3 protein, CDR3 DNA. A D gene is named only where the DNA matches it firmly. The size entry is marked missing in some rows and otherwise reads once, few, many or a size class.

>TRBJ1-1|TRBV21-1|.|.
CASSITGVYTEAFF
TGTGCCAGCAGCATAACAGGGGTATACACTGAAGCTTTCTTT
>TRBJ2-3|TRBV2|once|TRBD2
CASRRTSGTDTQYF
TGTGCCAGCAGACGGACTAGCGGGACAGATACGCAGTATTTT
>TRBJ2-3|TRBV15|.|TRBD2
CATSISGGFSDTQYF
TGTGCCACCAGCATATCGGGAGGCTTCTCAGATACGCAGTATTTT
>TRBJ1-6|TRBV5-1|.|.
CASSLATGYNSPLHF
TGCGCCAGCAGCTTGGCCACCGGTTATAATTCACCCCTCCACTTT
>TRBJ1-1|TRBV4-3|.|TRBD1
CASSRTGVDGAFF
TGCGCCAGCAGCAGGACAGGTGTAGATGGAGCTTTCTTT
>TRBJ1-1|TRBV7-9|.|.
CASRAGAYTEAFF
TGTGCCAGCAGGGCAGGGGCTTACACTGAAGCTTTCTTT
>TRBJ1-4|TRBV7-2|.|TRBD1
CASSLSQGGNEKLFF
TGTGCCAGCAGCTTGAGTCAGGGGGGAAATGAAAAACTGTTTTTT
>TRBJ2-3|TRBV4-2|once|TRBD2
CASSQELAGENTQYF
TGTGCCAGCAGCCAAGAACTAGCGGGAGAAAATACGCAGTATTTT
>TRBJ1-4|TRBV27|few|TRBD1
CASSTDRGGDEKLFF
TGTGCCAGCAGTACCGACAGGGGAGGAGATGAAAAACTGTTTTTT
>TRBJ2-7|TRBV19|.|.
CASSIGTSYEQYF
TGTGCCAGTAGTATAGGCACTAGCTACGAGCAGTACTTC
>TRBJ2-2|TRBV21-1|.|.
CASSKAWGGELFF
TGTGCCAGCAGCAAGGCTTGGGGGGGTGAACTGTTTTTT
>TRBJ1-1|TRBV29-1|.|.
CSARQVNTEAFF
TGCAGCGCCCGACAGGTGAACACTGAAGCTTTCTTT
>TRBJ2-5|TRBV5-1|.|TRBD2
CASSPGGGEETQYF
TGCGCCAGCAGCCCGGGGGGTGGGGAAGAGACCCAGTACTTC
>TRBJ2-7|TRBV18|.|.
CASSPASLSYEQYF
TGTGCCAGCTCACCGGCCAGTCTCTCCTACGAGCAGTACTTC
>TRBJ2-1|TRBV25-1|few|TRBD2
CASSTGPGLASYNEQFF
TGTGCCAGCAGCACGGGACCGGGACTAGCGTCCTACAATGAGCAGTTCTTC
>TRBJ2-4|TRBV4-1|.|TRBD1
CASSLQPGQKNIQYF
TGCGCCAGCAGCCTACAGCCGGGACAGAAAAACATTCAGTACTTC
>TRBJ2-3|TRBV18|.|.
CASSPQYRDSPSTDTQYF
TGTGCCAGCTCACCACAATATCGGGACTCTCCCAGCACAGATACGCAGTATTTT
>TRBJ2-3|TRBV27|.|.
CASSFGSGGDTQYF
TGTGCCAGCAGTTTCGGTTCCGGCGGGGATACGCAGTATTTT
>TRBJ1-5|TRBV12-5|few|.
CASGLVQCRNQPQHF
TGTGCTAGTGGTTTGGTACAGTGTCGAAATCAGCCCCAGCATTTT
>TRBJ2-3|TRBV25-1|.|.
CASSGYQGADTQYF
TGTGCCAGCAGTGGTTACCAGGGCGCAGATACGCAGTATTTT
>TRBJ1-1|TRBV7-3|.|.
CASSQYRYTEAFF
TGTGCCAGCAGCCAATACAGGTACACTGAAGCTTTCTTT
>TRBJ2-7|TRBV7-2|.|TRBD2
CASSIWGSGSAYEQYF
TGTGCCAGCAGCATTTGGGGGAGCGGGAGTGCCTACGAGCAGTACTTC
>TRBJ1-1|TRBV4-3|.|.
CASSPLGVGRRWNTEAFF
TGCGCCAGCAGCCCTCTTGGGGTAGGGAGGAGGTGGAACACTGAAGCTTTCTTT
>TRBJ2-1|TRBV11-3|.|.
CASSLEGGLPYNEQFF
TGTGCCAGCAGCTTAGAGGGAGGACTACCCTACAATGAGCAGTTCTTC
>TRBJ1-6|TRBV28|once|.
CASSLSSGGSHSPLHF
TGTGCCAGCAGTCTCTCGTCCGGGGGAAGCCATTCACCCCTCCACTTT
>TRBJ2-2|TRBV28|.|.
CATQSYVGELFF
TGTGCCACCCAGTCTTACGTCGGGGAGCTGTTTTTT
>TRBJ2-7|TRBV10-3|few|TRBD2
CAISHSGTSKYEQYF
TGTGCCATCAGCCACTCCGGGACTAGCAAATACGAGCAGTACTTC
>TRBJ1-5|TRBV27|.|TRBD1
CASRRGQGAQNQPQHF
TGTGCCAGCCGGCGGGGACAGGGGGCGCAGAATCAGCCCCAGCATTTT
>TRBJ1-4|TRBV5-1|once|.
CASSAGRWEGEKLFF
TGCGCCAGCAGCGCCGGTCGATGGGAGGGGGAAAAACTGTTTTTT
>TRBJ2-1|TRBV20-1|.|.
CSAPGGNEQFF
TGCAGTGCCCCCGGGGGCAATGAGCAGTTCTTC
>TRBJ1-1|TRBV10-1|.|.
CASSGGQNTEAFF
TGCGCCAGCAGTGGTGGGCAAAACACTGAAGCTTTCTTT
>TRBJ2-1|TRBV11-3|.|TRBD2
CASSSGLAGREQFF
TGTGCCAGCAGCTCCGGACTAGCGGGGAGGGAGCAGTTCTTC
>TRBJ1-4|TRBV6-2/TRBV6-3|once|.
CASSPNRRTNEKLFF
TGTGCCAGCAGTCCCAACAGAAGAACTAATGAAAAACTGTTTTTT
>TRBJ1-5|TRBV7-9|.|.
CASSGRGDQPQHF
TGTGCCAGCAGCGGAAGGGGTGATCAGCCCCAGCATTTT
>TRBJ1-1|TRBV27|.|TRBD1
CASSSGGIPEAFF
TGTGCCAGCAGTTCAGGGGGCATACCTGAAGCTTTCTTT
>TRBJ2-3|TRBV7-3|.|.
CASSLKPGAADTQYF
TGTGCCAGCAGCTTAAAACCGGGAGCCGCAGATACGCAGTATTTT
>TRBJ2-7|TRBV11-2|.|.
CASSFHGEQYF
TGTGCCAGCAGCTTCCACGGCGAGCAGTACTTC
>TRBJ2-7|TRBV6-5|once|.
CASRTGNYEQYF
TGTGCCAGTAGAACAGGGAATTACGAGCAGTACTTC
>TRBJ2-5|TRBV12-3/TRBV12-4|.|.
CASSPGLQETQYF
TGTGCCAGCAGTCCGGGACTCCAAGAGACCCAGTACTTC
>TRBJ1-1|TRBV5-4|.|.
CASSLGQEIMNTEAFF
TGTGCCAGCAGCTTGGGACAGGAGATAATGAACACTGAAGCTTTCTTT
>TRBJ2-2|TRBV19|.|.
CASRGSGYTGELFF
TGTGCCAGTAGAGGTAGCGGATACACCGGGGAGCTGTTTTTT
>TRBJ2-1|TRBV4-3|.|.
CASSQDHAGKFNEQFF
TGCGCCAGCAGCCAAGATCACGCGGGAAAGTTTAATGAGCAGTTCTTC
>TRBJ1-4|TRBV28|.|TRBD1
CASSTGQGRIGKLFF
TGTGCCAGCAGCACCGGACAGGGGAGGATTGGAAAACTGTTTTTT
>TRBJ1-4|TRBV29-1|.|TRBD1
CSVARGNNEKLFF
TGCAGCGTCGCCAGGGGGAACAATGAAAAACTGTTTTTT
>TRBJ2-1|TRBV10-3|.|TRBD2
CAIKLAGGLDEQFF
TGTGCCATCAAGTTGGCGGGAGGTTTGGATGAGCAGTTCTTC
>TRBJ2-3|TRBV27|.|TRBD2
CASSYRSGSSTDTQYF
TGTGCCAGCAGCTACCGAAGCGGGAGCAGCACAGATACGCAGTATTTT
>TRBJ1-1|TRBV10-3|.|TRBD1
CAISETGETEAFF
TGTGCCATCAGTGAGACAGGGGAGACTGAAGCTTTCTTT
>TRBJ2-1|TRBV5-4|few|TRBD2
CASTTLLAGGIHEQFF
TGTGCCAGCACCACTCTACTAGCGGGAGGGATCCATGAGCAGTTCTTC
>TRBJ1-2|TRBV5-4|.|.
CASSPVRGLGYGYTF
TGTGCCAGCTCCCCCGTCCGGGGGTTGGGTTATGGCTACACCTTC
>TRBJ2-5|TRBV28|.|.
CASSLPQGRETQYF
TGTGCCAGCAGTTTACCCCAGGGGCGGGAGACCCAGTACTTC
>TRBJ2-5|TRBV7-9|.|.
CASSPAETRETQYF
TGTGCCAGCAGCCCCGCCGAGACTAGGGAGACCCAGTACTTC
>TRBJ1-1|TRBV4-1|.|.
CASSLLQGLEAFF
TGCGCCAGCAGCTTACTACAGGGTCTGGAAGCTTTCTTT
>TRBJ2-3|TRBV19|once|.
CASSRLRDTQYF
TGTGCCAGTAGTCGACTGCGCGATACGCAGTATTTT
>TRBJ2-3|TRBV4-2|.|.
CASGTTSRASADTQYF
TGTGCCAGTGGGACAACCTCTAGGGCAAGCGCAGATACGCAGTATTTT
>TRBJ2-1|TRBV20-1|once|TRBD1
CSASSPRDRTNEQFF
TGCAGTGCTAGTTCCCCAAGGGACAGAACAAATGAGCAGTTCTTC
>TRBJ2-1|TRBV4-2|.|TRBD2
CASRRSGTSYNEQFF
TGTGCCAGCAGGCGAAGCGGGACTTCCTACAATGAGCAGTTCTTC
>TRBJ1-1|TRBV21-1|.|.
CASSNLVADRVENTEAFF
TGTGCCAGCAGCAATTTGGTTGCGGACAGGGTTGAGAACACTGAAGCTTTCTTT
>TRBJ1-5|TRBV6-2/TRBV6-3|.|.
CASSPDSLAFQPQHF
TGTGCCAGCAGCCCCGATAGCCTCGCGTTTCAGCCCCAGCATTTT
>TRBJ2-2|TRBV7-2|once|TRBD1
CASSQTGQGAAGELFF
TGTGCCAGCAGCCAAACCGGACAGGGGGCGGCCGGGGAGCTGTTTTTT